This T cell receptor (beta chain) was identified in a study of immune characterization of retroperitoneal liposarcoma. Concerning this clonotype: The junction departs from germline at one end; a sequencing error may be responsible.

CDR1 and CDR2 (germline): MNHNS, SASEGT. The length of the CDR3 is 15 residues. Using its own MiXCR run on the PCR reads, TCRdb lists one record per CDR3 protein. The table records 10,000 or so distinct CDR3 sequences, roughly a quarter of them present only once. The chain is built from TRBV6-1 and TRBJ2-3, with TRBD2 matching 12 bases. This TCR was recovered from a male donor with retroperitoneal liposarcoma. Material for sequencing was tumor tissue. The CDR3 here is CASSERLAGVYEQIF. CDR3 nucleotide sequence: TGTGCCAGCAGTGAACGACTAGCGGGAGTGTACGAGCAGATCTTC.